Presented here are 25 T cell receptor beta chains from one specimen sequenced in a study of regulatory T cells in long-lasting Graves disease. Sample time point: newly diagnosed GD, antithyroid drugs for less than 3 months. Scientists built the TCR library using RNA that was extracted from PBMCs. Building of the TCR beta libraries involved iRepertoire HTBI primers and Arm-PCR of CDR3 regions. TCRdb analysed the multiplex PCR reads with MiXCR anew, one entry per CDR3 protein. The table has 250,000 to 300,000 distinct CDR3 sequences, around a sixth seen once. These same data were also listed under a study on T cells in Graves' hyperthyroidism and ophthalmopathy.

The source was peripheral blood mononuclear cells (PBMCs), collected at new diagnosis, from a patient treated with antithyroid drugs. Receptor source: a woman younger than 45 with Graves disease.

The chain links TRBV27 to TRBJ2-7; D is unresolved. Per germline, CDR1 MNHEY and CDR2 SMNVEV (reference sequence). Trimming pared 3 bases from V and 4 bases from J, leaving 13 bases between. CDR3 size: 14 residues. The CDR3 region has the DNA TGTGCCAGCAGTTTCACTCGAGGACCTTACGAGCAGTACTTC. It specifies CASSFTRGPYEQYF.

This clonotype was counted only a few times. The chain employs TRBV5-6 and TRBJ1-5; the D gene is possibly TRBD1 (5 bases). The CDR3 covers 16 residues. Trimming removed 2 bases from V and 0 bases from J, with 12 bases in between. Germline values: CDR1 SGHDT, CDR2 YYEEEE. CDR3: CASSFRDGYSNQPQHF. The CDR3 nucleotides are TGTGCCAGCAGCTTCCGGGACGGTTATAGCAATCAGCCCCAGCATTTT.

This clonotype was counted many times. This chain's CDR3 is CASSAGRGSYEQYF. The CDR3 DNA follows: TGTGCCAGCAGTGCCGGCAGGGGGTCCTACGAGCAGTACTTC. The chain joins TRBV6-1 to TRBJ2-7; TRBD1 aligns across 7 bases. Germline-derived CDR1 and CDR2 are MNHNS and SASEGT. The CDR3 is made up of 14 amino acids. Trimming cost V 4 bases and J 1 base; bases outside gene matches: 4.

This clonotype was recorded at least ten times. The chain employs TRBV5-1 and TRBJ1-1; no reliable D call. Trimming removed 1 base from V and 3 bases from J, with 10 bases in between. This CDR3 is 14 amino acids long. Germline-derived CDR1 and CDR2 are SGHRS and YFSETQ. Here the CDR3 DNA reads TGCGCCAGCAGCTTGATGGGTAGCGACACTGAAGCTTTCTTT. This translates into CASSLMGSDTEAFF.

The table lists this clonotype with many counts. The rearrangement uses TRBV15 and TRBJ1-2; 9 bases line up with TRBD1. Germline CDR1 LNHNV, CDR2 YYDKDF (reference sequence). V trimming: 1 base; J trimming: 10 bases; junction bases outside the gene matches: 4. The CDR3 runs 13 residues. The CDR3 loop is CATSRVGQGNYTF. The CDR3 nucleotides read TGTGCCACCAGCAGAGTGGGACAGGGAAACTACACCTTC.

This clonotype is termed medium-sized. Mismatch with germline at one junction end may stem from a read error. The rearrangement uses TRBV5-5 and TRBJ1-1; tentatively, D is TRBD1 (6 bases). The CDR3 covers 15 residues. CDR1 SGHKS and CDR2 YYEKEE come from the germline V gene (reference sequence). CDR3 DNA sequence: TGCGCCAGCAGCTTCCTCGGACAGTCGAACACTGAAGCTTTCTTT. This translates into CASSFLGQSNTEAFF.

The CDR3 loop reads CASSLAGTTDTQYF. DNA of the CDR3: TGTGCCAGCAGCTTAGCGGGGACCACAGATACGCAGTATTTT. The rearrangement joins TRBV7-2 to TRBJ2-3, with D tentatively TRBD1 or TRBD2 (5 bases each). This CDR3 is 14 amino acids long. The germline gives CDR1 SGHTA, CDR2 FQGNSA. Trimming took off 0 bases at V and 2 bases at J, with 6 bases between the two ends.

The rearrangement uses TRBV6-5 and TRBJ1-2; the match to TRBD1 covers 8 bases. The V gene end was trimmed by 2 bases and the J gene end by 4 bases; junction bases not matched to a gene: 9. Per the germline V gene, CDR1 is MNHEY and CDR2 is SVGAGI. The CDR3 totals 16 residues. CDR3 nucleotide sequence: TGTGCCAGCAGTTACCCAATACCGGGACAGGTCTATGGCTACACCTTC. The encoded protein is CASSYPIPGQVYGYTF.

This clonotype has a count of ten or more. The chain links TRBV7-2 to TRBJ1-1; 10 bases line up with TRBD1. The V and J ends lost 1 base and 6 bases, in that order; junction bases with no gene match: 5. The length of the CDR3 is 15 residues. Germline values: CDR1 SGHTA, CDR2 FQGNSA. This CDR3 reads CASSLGGTGAAEAFF. CDR3 coding DNA: TGTGCCAGCAGCTTAGGGGGGACAGGGGCGGCTGAAGCTTTCTTT.

The sample holds many counts of this clonotype. The chain joins TRBV12-3 or TRBV12-4 to TRBJ2-7; D may be TRBD2 (5 bases). Between the trimmed V and J ends, which lost 3 bases and 9 bases, there was a span of 12 bases. CDR3 length equals 12 residues. CDR3 sequence reads: CASSFGKEWQYF. DNA of the CDR3: TGTGCCAGCAGTTTCGGGAAAGAATGGCAGTACTTC.

Many counts were recorded for this clonotype. V and J are TRBV7-3 and TRBJ2-5, with 8 positions matching TRBD2. Germline trimming cut 4 bases from V and 3 bases from J; bases unmatched to any gene: 7. The CDR3 is made up of 15 amino acids. Germline CDR1 SGHTA, CDR2 FQGTGA. CDR3 residues: CASSSTGSGKETQYF. CDR3 sequence (DNA): TGTGCCAGCAGCTCAACCGGTAGCGGGAAAGAGACCCAGTACTTC.

This clonotype was counted at least ten times. This sequence joins TRBV10-3 and TRBJ2-3; maybe TRBD1 (7 bases). This CDR3 is 15 amino acids long. The germline V and J ends were trimmed by 1 base and 4 bases, with 12 bases remaining between them. Per germline, CDR1 ENHRY and CDR2 SYGVKD. DNA for the CDR3: TGTGCCATCAGTGAGTGGAGGGGGCACGCAGATACGCAGTATTTT. This encodes CAISEWRGHADTQYF.

Many counts were recorded for this clonotype. The chain recombines TRBV4-1 with TRBJ1-1; D remains ambiguous. Looked up from germline, CDR1 is MGHRA and CDR2 is YSYEKL. Trimming cost V 1 base and J 0 bases, with 6 bases left between them. The CDR3 is 14 residues long. The CDR3 protein is CASSQARVNTEAFF. CDR3 bases: TGCGCCAGCAGCCAAGCACGGGTGAACACTGAAGCTTTCTTT.

This clonotype occurred many times. The rearrangement joins TRBV11-2 to TRBJ1-1, with unresolved D. V lost 0 bases and J lost 10, with 12 bases in between. CDR3 length: 13 amino acids. The germline gives CDR1 SGHAT, CDR2 FQNNGV. The CDR3 sequence: CASSLEKSSGAFF. CDR3 bases: TGTGCCAGCAGCTTAGAAAAGTCGTCGGGAGCTTTCTTT.

At least ten counts were recorded for this clonotype. The chain couples TRBV20-1 to TRBJ1-1; D not certain. The ends were cut back, 5 bases at V and 1 base at J, with 11 bases in the middle. Germline CDR1 DFQATT, CDR2 SNEGSKA (reference sequence). The length of the CDR3 is 13 residues. CDR3 region: CSARDTPNTEAFF. CDR3 nucleotide sequence: TGCAGTGCTCGTGACACCCCGAACACTGAAGCTTTCTTT.

A few counts support this clonotype. A junction end diverges from the germline sequence, so it may reflect a read error. The chain is built from TRBV5-1 and TRBJ2-4; possibly TRBD1 for D (5 bases). Per germline, CDR1 SGHRS and CDR2 YFSETQ. This CDR3 contains 14 residues. The CDR3 DNA sequence: TGCGCCGGCAGCTTGGCCTTGCAGGGAAACATTCAGTACTTC. Encoded protein: CAGSLALQGNIQYF.

Many counts were recorded for this clonotype. The V call is TRBV5-1, the J call TRBJ2-1; D not certain. The germline gives CDR1 SGHRS, CDR2 YFSETQ. The CDR3 has 13 residues. V lost 0 bases, J lost 8 bases, and 9 bases lay in between. The CDR3 here is CASSLGGSDEQFF. In nucleotides, the CDR3 is TGCGCCAGCAGCTTGGGTGGGTCGGATGAGCAGTTCTTC.

This clonotype was recorded many times. The chain couples TRBV10-2 to TRBJ2-7, with D perhaps TRBD2 (6 bases). The CDR3 consists of 14 residues. Germline values: CDR1 WSHSY, CDR2 SAAADI. V was trimmed by 6 bases and J by 5 bases, leaving 17 bases between them. In DNA form, the CDR3 reads TGCGCCAGCAGCCCCCCCATGGGACTGAACGAGCAGTACTTC. This codes for CASSPPMGLNEQYF.

This clonotype was recorded many times. This chain joins TRBV18 and TRBJ1-5, with D perhaps matching TRBD1 (5 bases). The CDR3 loop spans 15 amino acids. Germline V gives CDR1 KGHSH, CDR2 LQKENI. The V end was cut by 3 bases, the J end by 0 bases, with 9 bases between. CDR3 sequence reads: CASSPGTDSNQPQHF. CDR3 in DNA: TGTGCCAGCTCACCCGGGACGGATAGCAATCAGCCCCAGCATTTT.

This clonotype was counted at least ten times. The chain carries TRBV6-5 and TRBJ1-4; D is undetermined. V was trimmed by 4 bases and J by 7 bases, leaving 13 bases between them. CDR3 length: 14 amino acids. CDR1 MNHEY and CDR2 SVGAGI come from the germline V gene. The CDR3 bases are TGTGCCAGCAGTTTGTATCCCGTAGGTGAAAAACTGTTTTTT. It translates to CASSLYPVGEKLFF.

This clonotype was counted once. A far larger clone is only one base removed, so a read error is likely. V is TRBV11-2 and J is TRBJ2-7; 8 bases agree with TRBD2. V shed 5 bases and J 0 bases; nucleotides not matched to a gene: 3. The CDR3 totals 14 residues. Germline CDR1 and CDR2: SGHAT and FQNNGV. This CDR3 is CASSVGGVSYEQYF. For the CDR3, the DNA is TGTGCCAGCAGCGTCGGGGGGGTCTCCTACGAGCAGTACTTC.

This clonotype was seen many times. CDR3 residues: CASSENFGIEGTQYF. The CDR3 DNA reads TGTGCCAGCAGTGAAAATTTCGGGATTGAAGGGACCCAGTACTTC. The chain joins TRBV6-1 to TRBJ2-5; D may be TRBD2 (5 bases). Germline V gene lookup returns CDR1 MNHNS and CDR2 SASEGT. V was cut by 2 bases and J by 7 bases, with 17 bases left in between. CDR3 size: 15 residues.

The rearrangement links TRBV11-3 to TRBJ2-1; 8 bases line up with TRBD2. This CDR3 has 14 amino acids. With 5 bases clipped from V and 8 bases from J, the junction kept 8 bases outside the gene matches. From germline, CDR1 is SGHNT and CDR2 YENEEA. CDR3 loop: CASSAPGGGHEQFF. The DNA for the CDR3 is TGTGCCAGCAGCGCCCCTGGCGGGGGGCATGAGCAGTTCTTC.

This clonotype was detected many times. This chain uses TRBV5-1 with TRBJ1-3; D is unresolved. Looked up from germline, CDR1 is SGHRS and CDR2 is YFSETQ. This CDR3 region has 16 residues. V dropped 2 bases and J dropped 2 bases, with 14 bases sitting between them. As DNA, the CDR3 is TGCGCCAGCAGCTTTCTTCCTCCGGAGACTGGAAACACCATATATTTT. Its translation is CASSFLPPETGNTIYF.

This clonotype has more than one count but fewer than ten. The rearrangement joins TRBV4-2 to TRBJ1-6; 8 bases agree with TRBD1. The CDR3 has 17 residues. Unmatched junction bases numbered 6, after V lost 0 bases and J lost 5 bases. Germline values: CDR1 LGHNA, CDR2 YNFKEQ. The CDR3 is CASSQDGRGLHNSPLHF. The CDR3 region has the DNA TGTGCCAGCAGCCAAGATGGCAGGGGGCTTCATAATTCACCCCTCCACTTT.